This TCR beta chain was sequenced for a study of regulatory T cells in long-lasting Graves disease. Through Arm-PCR of CDR3 regions and iRepertoire HTBI primers, TCR beta libraries were built. TCRdb called the multiplex PCR reads again in MiXCR, with one record for every CDR3 protein. The sample records about 360,000 distinct CDR3 sequences, roughly 16% being singletons. This clonotype was counted between two and nine times. Time point reported: newly diagnosed GD, antithyroid drugs for less than 3 months. RNA from PBMCs was the source of the TCR library. The sample also formed part of further work on T cells in Graves' hyperthyroidism and ophthalmopathy.

The TCR sequence derives from a woman under 30 with Graves disease. This specimen consisted of peripheral blood mononuclear cells (PBMCs), obtained at new diagnosis, from a patient treated with antithyroid drugs.

The DNA for the CDR3 is TGCAGCGTGACAACCGTGGGGCCGGGGGGTGAAAAACTGTTTTTT. As protein: CSVTTVGPGGEKLFF. The chain is built from TRBV29-1 and TRBJ1-4, with D possibly TRBD1 on 5 matching bases. Trimming pared 6 bases from V and 7 bases from J, leaving 21 bases between. Germline V lookup: CDR1 SQVTM, CDR2 ANQGSEA. The CDR3 covers 15 residues.